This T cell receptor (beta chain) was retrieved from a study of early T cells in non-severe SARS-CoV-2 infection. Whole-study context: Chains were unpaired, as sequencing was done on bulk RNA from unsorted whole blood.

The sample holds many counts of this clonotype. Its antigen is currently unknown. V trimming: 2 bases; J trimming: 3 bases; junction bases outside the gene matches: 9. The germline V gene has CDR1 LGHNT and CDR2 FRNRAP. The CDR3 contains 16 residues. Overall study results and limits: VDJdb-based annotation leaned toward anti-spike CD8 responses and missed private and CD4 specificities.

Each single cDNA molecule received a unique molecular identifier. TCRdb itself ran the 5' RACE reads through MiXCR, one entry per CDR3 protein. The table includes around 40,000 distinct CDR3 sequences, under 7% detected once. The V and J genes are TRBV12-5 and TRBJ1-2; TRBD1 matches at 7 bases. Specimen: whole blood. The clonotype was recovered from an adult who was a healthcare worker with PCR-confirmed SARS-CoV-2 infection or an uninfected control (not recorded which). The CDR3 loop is CASGLWLPQGDYGYTF. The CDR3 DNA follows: TGTGCTAGTGGTTTGTGGCTCCCTCAGGGGGACTATGGCTACACCTTC.